A selection of T cell receptor beta chains follows, all from one sample in a study of control samples from healthy donors and cancer patients. Sequenced by immunoSEQ multiplex PCR; TCRdb stores in-frame clones only, minus some. This sample has under 450,000 clones, with around 90% found just once. Sequenced input: PBMCs. These receptors all stem from a middle-aged man with head and neck cancer. CDR3s include the opening cysteine and the closing phenylalanine or tryptophan. Clone size, where shown, is once, few, many, or a class for clones that have expanded.

size	J	length	V	CDR3
-	TRBJ2-5	16	TRBV25-1	CASSERRGQGQETQYF
-	TRBJ2-2	15	TRBV7-3	CASSLLVSEAGELFF
-	TRBJ2-7	13	TRBV10-2	CATLDRIQYEQYF
-	TRBJ1-4	15	TRBV19	CASTARDFFPEKLFF
few	TRBJ1-6	17	TRBV27	CASSLWVGQGNNSPLHF
-	TRBJ2-3	18	TRBV3-1/TRBV3-2	CASSPRTSGGLDTDTQYF
-	TRBJ2-5	13	TRBV2	CASLPGGDMAQYF
-	TRBJ2-7	15	TRBV21-1	CASSMRAGDFYEQYF
once	TRBJ2-2	16	TRBV21-1	CASSKEWTGNTGELFF
-	TRBJ1-5	15	TRBV11-2	CASRAGTGGNQPQHF
-	TRBJ2-3	16	TRBV13	CASSQSGGNPTDTQYF
-	TRBJ2-7	12	TRBV28	CASSSLGGEQYF
-	TRBJ2-7	14	TRBV10-1	CASSDQGGVSEQYF
-	TRBJ2-5	16	TRBV15	CATSRVTGVFKETQYF
-	TRBJ1-2	11	TRBV20-1	CSAGTGDGYTF
many	TRBJ2-1	16	TRBV25-1	CASSELRAGKNNEQFF
-	TRBJ1-4	16	TRBV11-2	CASSFGGGRLREKLFF
-	TRBJ2-2	15	TRBV9	CASSPRGGQFGELFF
-	TRBJ2-3	18	TRBV3-1/TRBV3-2	CASSSTARLAGATDTQYF
-	TRBJ2-5	16	TRBV5-6	CASSPPFQALQETQYF
-	TRBJ2-1	13	TRBV19	CASSIGRVDEQFF
-	TRBJ1-4	15	TRBV7-2	CASSTTGISNEKLFF
-	TRBJ2-1	14	TRBV2	CASTPGLGINEQFF
-	TRBJ1-6	16	TRBV6-5	CASSSGLIIANSPLHF